This T cell receptor (beta chain) derives from a study of T cell repertoires in cytomegalovirus infection. TCRdb independently ran MiXCR on the reads; one entry per CDR3 protein. This table holds 230,000 or so distinct CDR3 sequences, approximately 40% found once. For this clonotype: What it binds is unknown.

The V gene's germline CDR1 is LNHDA and CDR2 SQIVND (reference sequence). The CDR3 is made up of 14 amino acids. V lost 8 bases to trimming and J lost 4 bases, with 17 bases between them. Notes on the study in general: People with CMV and the relevant HLA were identified by cumulative public TCR beta family frequency.

The sequence was obtained from a human donor in good health (CMV status not recorded). Some clones in this sample may be carry-over from other donors' samples. Material: CD8+ T cells from cultured PBMCs, obtained from culture after CMV antigen stimulation. The V and J genes are TRBV19 and TRBJ1-1, with a tentative D call TRBD1 (6 bases). In nucleotides, the CDR3 is TGTGCCAGTGCCGACGGGGGCGTAATCACTGAAGCTTTCTTT. Protein product: CASADGGVITEAFF.